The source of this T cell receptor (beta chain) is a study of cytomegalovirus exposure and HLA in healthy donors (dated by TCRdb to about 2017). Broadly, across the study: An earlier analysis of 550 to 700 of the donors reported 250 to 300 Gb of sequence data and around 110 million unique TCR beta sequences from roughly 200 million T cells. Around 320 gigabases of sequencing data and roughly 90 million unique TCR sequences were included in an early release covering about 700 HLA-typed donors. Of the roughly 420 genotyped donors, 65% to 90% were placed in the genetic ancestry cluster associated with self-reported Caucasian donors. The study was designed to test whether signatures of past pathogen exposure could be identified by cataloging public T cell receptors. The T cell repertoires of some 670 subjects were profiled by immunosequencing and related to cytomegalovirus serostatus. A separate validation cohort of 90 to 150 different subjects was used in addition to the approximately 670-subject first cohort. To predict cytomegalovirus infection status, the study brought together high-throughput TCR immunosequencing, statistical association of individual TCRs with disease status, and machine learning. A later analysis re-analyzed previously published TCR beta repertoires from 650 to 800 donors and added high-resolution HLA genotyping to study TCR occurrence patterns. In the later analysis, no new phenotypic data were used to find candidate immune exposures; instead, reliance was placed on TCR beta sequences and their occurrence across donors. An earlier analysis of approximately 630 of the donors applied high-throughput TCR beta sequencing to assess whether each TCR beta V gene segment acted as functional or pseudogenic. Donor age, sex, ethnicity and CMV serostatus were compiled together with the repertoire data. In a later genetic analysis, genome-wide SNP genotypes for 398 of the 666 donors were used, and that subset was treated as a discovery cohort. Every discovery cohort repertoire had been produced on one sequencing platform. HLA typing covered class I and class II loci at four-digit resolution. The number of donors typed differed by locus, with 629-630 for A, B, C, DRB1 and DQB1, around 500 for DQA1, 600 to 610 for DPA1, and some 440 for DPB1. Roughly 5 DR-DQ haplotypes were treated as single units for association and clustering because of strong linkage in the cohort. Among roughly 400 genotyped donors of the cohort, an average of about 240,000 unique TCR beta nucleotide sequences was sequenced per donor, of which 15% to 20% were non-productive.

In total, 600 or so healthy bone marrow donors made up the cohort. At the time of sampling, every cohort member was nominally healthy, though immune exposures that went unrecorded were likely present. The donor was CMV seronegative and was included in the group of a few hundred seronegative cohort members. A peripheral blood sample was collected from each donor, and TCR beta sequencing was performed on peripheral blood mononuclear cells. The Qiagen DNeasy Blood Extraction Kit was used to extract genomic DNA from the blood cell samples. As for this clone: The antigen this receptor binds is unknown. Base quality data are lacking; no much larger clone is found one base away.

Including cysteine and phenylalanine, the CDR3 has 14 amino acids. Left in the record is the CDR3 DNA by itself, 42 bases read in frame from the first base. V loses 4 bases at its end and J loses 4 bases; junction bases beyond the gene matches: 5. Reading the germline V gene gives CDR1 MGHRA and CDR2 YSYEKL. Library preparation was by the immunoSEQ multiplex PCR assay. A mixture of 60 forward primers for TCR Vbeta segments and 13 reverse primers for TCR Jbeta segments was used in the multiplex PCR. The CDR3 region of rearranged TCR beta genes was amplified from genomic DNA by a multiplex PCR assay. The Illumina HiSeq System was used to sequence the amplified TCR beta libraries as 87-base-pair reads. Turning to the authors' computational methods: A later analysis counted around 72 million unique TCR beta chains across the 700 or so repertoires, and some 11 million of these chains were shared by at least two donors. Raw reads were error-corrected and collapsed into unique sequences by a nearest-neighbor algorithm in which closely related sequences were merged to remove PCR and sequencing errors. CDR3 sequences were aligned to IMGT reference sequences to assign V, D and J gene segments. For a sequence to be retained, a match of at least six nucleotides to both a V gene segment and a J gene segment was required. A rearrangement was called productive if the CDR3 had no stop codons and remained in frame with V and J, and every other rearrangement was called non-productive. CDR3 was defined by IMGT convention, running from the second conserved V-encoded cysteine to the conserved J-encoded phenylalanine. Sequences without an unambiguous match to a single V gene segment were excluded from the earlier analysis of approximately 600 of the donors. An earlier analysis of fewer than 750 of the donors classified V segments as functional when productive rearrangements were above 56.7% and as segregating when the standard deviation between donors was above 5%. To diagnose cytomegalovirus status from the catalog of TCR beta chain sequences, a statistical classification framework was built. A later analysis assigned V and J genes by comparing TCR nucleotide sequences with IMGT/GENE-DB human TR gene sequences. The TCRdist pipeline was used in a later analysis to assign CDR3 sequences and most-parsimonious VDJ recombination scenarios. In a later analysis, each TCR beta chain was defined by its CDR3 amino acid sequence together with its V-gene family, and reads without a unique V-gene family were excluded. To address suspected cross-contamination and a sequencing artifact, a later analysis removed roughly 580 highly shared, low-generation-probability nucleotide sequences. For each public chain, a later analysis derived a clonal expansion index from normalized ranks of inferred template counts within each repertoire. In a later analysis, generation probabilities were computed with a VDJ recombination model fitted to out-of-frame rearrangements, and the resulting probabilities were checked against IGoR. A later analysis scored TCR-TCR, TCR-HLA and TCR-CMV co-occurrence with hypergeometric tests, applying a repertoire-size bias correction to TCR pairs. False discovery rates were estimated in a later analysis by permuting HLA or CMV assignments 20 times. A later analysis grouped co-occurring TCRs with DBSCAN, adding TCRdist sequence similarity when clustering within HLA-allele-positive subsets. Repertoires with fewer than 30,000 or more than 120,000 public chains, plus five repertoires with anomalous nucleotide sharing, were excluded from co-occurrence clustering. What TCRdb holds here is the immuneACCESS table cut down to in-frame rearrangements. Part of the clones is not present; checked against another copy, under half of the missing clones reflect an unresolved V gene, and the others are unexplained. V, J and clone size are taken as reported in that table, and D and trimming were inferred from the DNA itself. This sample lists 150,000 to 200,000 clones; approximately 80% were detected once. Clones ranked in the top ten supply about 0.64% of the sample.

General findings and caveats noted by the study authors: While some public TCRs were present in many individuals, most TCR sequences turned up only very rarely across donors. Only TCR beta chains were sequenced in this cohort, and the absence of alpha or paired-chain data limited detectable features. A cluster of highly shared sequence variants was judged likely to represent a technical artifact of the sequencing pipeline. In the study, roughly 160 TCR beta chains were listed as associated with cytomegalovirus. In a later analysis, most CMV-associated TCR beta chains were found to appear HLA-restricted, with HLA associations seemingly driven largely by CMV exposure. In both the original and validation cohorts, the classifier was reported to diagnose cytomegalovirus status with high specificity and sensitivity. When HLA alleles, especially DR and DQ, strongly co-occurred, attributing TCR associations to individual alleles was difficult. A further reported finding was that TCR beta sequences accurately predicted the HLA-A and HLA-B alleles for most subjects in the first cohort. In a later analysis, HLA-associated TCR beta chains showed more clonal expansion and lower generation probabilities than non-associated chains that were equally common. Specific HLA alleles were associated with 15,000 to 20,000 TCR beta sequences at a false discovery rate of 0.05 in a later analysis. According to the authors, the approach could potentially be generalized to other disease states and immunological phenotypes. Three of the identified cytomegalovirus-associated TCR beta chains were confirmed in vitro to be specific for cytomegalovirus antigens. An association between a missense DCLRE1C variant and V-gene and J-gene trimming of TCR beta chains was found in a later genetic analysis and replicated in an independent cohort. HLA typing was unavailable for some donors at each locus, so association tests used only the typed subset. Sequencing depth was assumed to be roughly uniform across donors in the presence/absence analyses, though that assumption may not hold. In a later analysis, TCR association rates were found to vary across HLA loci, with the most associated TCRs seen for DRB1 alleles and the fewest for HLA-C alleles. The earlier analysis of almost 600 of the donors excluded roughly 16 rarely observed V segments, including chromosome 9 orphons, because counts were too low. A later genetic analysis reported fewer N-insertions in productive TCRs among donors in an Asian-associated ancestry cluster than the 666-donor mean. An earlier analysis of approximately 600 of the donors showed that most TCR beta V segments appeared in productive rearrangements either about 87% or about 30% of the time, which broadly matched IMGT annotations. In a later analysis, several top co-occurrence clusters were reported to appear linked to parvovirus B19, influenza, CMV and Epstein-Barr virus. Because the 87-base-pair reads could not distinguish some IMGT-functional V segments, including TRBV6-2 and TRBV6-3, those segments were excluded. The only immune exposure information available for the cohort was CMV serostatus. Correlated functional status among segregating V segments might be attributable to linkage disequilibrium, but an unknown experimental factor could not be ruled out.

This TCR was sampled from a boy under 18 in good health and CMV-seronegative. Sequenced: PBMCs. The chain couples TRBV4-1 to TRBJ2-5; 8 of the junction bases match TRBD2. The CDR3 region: CASSPSGGGETQYF. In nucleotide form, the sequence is TGCGCCAGCAGCCCATCCGGGGGGGGAGAGACCCAGTACTTC.